This TCR beta chain originates from a study of spatial heterogeneity in lung cancer. Looking at the study overall: Alpha-chain sequences were consistently detected less often than beta-chain sequences. An average of more than ten raw reads was observed per unique TCR and UMI combination. Study results and limitations: More often at tumor resection than at routine follow-up, ubiquitous expanded tumor TCRs were detected in the blood.

Every TCR cDNA molecule bore a unique molecular identifier. TCRdb reprocessed the 5' RACE reads with MiXCR, giving one entry per CDR3 protein. The sample includes roughly 48,000 distinct CDR3 sequences, approximately 5.7% of them seen just once. The time point was: sample taken at primary tumor resection. In each case, whole RNA from tumor, nontumor lung or frozen PBMC was sequenced unsorted. In this sample, this clonotype turned up many times. What it binds is not known. Per germline, CDR1 SGHTA and CDR2 FQGNSA. The length of the CDR3 is 13 residues. The V end lost 4 bases, the J end lost 12 bases, and 13 bases lay between the germline ends.

This sequence joins TRBV7-2 and TRBJ1-6, with unresolved D. This clonotype originated in a male donor with early-stage non-small cell lung cancer. The specimen comprised PBMCs, sampled at surgery. The CDR3 loop is CASSYQWSGPLHF. CDR3 DNA sequence: TGTGCCAGCAGCTACCAGTGGTCGGGACCCCTCCACTTT.